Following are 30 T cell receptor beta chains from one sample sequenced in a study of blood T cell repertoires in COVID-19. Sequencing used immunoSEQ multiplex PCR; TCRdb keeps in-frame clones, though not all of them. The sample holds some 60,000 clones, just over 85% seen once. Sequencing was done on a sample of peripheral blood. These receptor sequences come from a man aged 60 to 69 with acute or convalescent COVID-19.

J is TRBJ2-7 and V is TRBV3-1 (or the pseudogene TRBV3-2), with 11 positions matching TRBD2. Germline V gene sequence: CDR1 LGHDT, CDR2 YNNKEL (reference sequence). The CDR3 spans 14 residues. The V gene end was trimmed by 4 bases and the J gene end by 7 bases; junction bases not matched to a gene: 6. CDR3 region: CASSPLAGEREQYF. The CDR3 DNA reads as TGTGCCAGCAGCCCACTAGCGGGAGAGCGAGAGCAGTACTTC.

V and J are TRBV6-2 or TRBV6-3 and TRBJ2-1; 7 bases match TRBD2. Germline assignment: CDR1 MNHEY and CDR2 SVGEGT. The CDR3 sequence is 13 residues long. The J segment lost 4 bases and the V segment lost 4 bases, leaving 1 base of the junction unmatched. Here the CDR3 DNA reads TGTGCCAGCAGTTGGGGGGGATACAATGAGCAGTTCTTC. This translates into CASSWGGYNEQFF.

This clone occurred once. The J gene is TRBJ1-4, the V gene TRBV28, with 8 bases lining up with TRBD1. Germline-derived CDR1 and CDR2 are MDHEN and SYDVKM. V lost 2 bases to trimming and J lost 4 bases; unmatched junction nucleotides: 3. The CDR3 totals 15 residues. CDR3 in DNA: TGTGCCAGCAGTTTAACAGGGGGTATTAATGAAAAACTGTTTTTT. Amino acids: CASSLTGGINEKLFF.

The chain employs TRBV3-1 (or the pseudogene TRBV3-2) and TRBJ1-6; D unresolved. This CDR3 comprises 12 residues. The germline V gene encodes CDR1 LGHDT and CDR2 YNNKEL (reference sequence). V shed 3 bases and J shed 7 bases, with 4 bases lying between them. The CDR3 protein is CASSHPNSPLHF. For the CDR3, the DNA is TGTGCCAGCAGCCACCCAAATTCACCCCTCCACTTT.

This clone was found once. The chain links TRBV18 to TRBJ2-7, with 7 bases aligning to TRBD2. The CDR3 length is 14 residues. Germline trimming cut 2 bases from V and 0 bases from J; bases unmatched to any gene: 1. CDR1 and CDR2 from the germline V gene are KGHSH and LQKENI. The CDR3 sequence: CASSPGGGSYEQYF. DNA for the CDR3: TGTGCCAGCTCACCAGGGGGGGGCTCCTACGAGCAGTACTTC.

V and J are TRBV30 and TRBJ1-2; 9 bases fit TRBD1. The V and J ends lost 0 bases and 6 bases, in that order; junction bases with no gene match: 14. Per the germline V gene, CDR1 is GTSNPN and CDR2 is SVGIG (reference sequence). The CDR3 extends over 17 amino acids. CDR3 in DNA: TGTGCCTGGAGTGTACCTCAGGGGACAGGGTGGTACGATGGCTACACCTTC. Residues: CAWSVPQGTGWYDGYTF.

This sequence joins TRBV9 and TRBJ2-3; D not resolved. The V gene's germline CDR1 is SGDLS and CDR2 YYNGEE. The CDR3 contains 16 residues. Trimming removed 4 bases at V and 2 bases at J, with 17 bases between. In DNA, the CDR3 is TGTGCCAGCAGCCCTAATCCAGGCCCATTCACAGATACGCAGTATTTT. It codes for CASSPNPGPFTDTQYF.

This chain's CDR3 is CASSTDLQREVTYEQYF. Written as DNA, the CDR3 is TGTGCCAGCAGCACGGACCTCCAGCGGGAGGTCACCTACGAGCAGTACTTC. This rearrangement joins TRBV7-9 to TRBJ2-7; 9 nucleotides line up with TRBD2. V lost 5 bases to trimming and J lost 2 bases; unmatched junction nucleotides: 13. From germline, CDR1 is SEHNR and CDR2 FQNEAQ (reference sequence). The CDR3 extends over 17 amino acids.

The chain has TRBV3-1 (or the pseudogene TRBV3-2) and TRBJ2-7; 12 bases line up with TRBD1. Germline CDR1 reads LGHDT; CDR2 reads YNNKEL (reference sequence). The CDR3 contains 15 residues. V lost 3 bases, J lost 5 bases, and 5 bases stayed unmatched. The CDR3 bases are TGTGCCAGCAGCCATCCCGGGACAGGGGGCCACGAGCAGTACTTC. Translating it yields CASSHPGTGGHEQYF.

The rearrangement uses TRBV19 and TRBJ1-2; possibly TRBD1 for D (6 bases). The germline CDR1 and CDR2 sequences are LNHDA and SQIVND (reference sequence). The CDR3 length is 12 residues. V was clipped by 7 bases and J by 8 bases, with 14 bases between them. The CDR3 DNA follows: TGTGCCAGTATGCGAAGGGGGGGAGGCTACACCTTC. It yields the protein CASMRRGGGYTF.

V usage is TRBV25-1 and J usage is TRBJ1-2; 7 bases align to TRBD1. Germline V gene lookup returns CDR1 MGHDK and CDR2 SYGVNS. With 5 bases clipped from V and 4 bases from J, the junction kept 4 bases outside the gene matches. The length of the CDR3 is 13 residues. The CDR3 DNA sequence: TGTGCCAGCAGTAGGACAGGACTCTATGGCTACACCTTC. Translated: CASSRTGLYGYTF.

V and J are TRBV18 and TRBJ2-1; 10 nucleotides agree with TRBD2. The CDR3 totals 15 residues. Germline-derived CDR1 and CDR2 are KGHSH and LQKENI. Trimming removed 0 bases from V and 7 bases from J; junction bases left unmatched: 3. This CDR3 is CASSPPSGRRNEQFF. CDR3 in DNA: TGTGCCAGCTCACCACCTAGCGGGAGGAGGAATGAGCAGTTCTTC. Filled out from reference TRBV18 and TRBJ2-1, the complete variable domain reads NAGVMQNPRHLVRRRGQEARLRCSPMKGHSHVYWYRQLPEEGLKFMVYLQKENIIDESGMPKERFSAEFPKEGPSILRIQQVVRGDSAAYFCASSPPSGRRNEQFFGPGTRLTVL.

CDR3 amino acids: CASSFGGTNYGYTF. The CDR3 coding sequence is TGTGCCAGCAGTTTCGGCGGTACTAACTATGGCTACACCTTC. This chain joins TRBV28 and TRBJ1-2; D not resolved. The CDR3 is made up of 14 amino acids. From germline, CDR1 is MDHEN and CDR2 SYDVKM. Trimming took 3 bases from V and 0 from J, leaving 8 bases between them.

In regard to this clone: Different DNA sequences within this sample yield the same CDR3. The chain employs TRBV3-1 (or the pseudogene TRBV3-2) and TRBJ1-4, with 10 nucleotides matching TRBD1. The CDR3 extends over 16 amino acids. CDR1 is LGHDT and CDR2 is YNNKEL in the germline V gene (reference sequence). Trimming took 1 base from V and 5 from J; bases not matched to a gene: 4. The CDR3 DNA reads TGTGCCAGCAGCCAAGGCCCGGGACAGGGGAATGAAAAACTGTTTTTT. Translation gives CASSQGPGQGNEKLFF.

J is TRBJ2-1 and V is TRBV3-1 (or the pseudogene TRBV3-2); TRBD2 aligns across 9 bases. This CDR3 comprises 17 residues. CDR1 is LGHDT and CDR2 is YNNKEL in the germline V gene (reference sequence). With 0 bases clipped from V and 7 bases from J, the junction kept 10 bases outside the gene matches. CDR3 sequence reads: CASSQDPGIAGVNEQFF. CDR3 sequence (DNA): TGTGCCAGCAGCCAAGATCCGGGAATAGCGGGAGTGAATGAGCAGTTCTTC.

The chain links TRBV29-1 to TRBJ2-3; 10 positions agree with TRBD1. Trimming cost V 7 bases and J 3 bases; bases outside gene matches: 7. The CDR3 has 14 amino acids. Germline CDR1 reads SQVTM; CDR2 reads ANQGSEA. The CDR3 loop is CSALTGGSTDTQYF. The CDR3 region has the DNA TGCAGCGCCCTGACAGGGGGCAGTACAGATACGCAGTATTTT.

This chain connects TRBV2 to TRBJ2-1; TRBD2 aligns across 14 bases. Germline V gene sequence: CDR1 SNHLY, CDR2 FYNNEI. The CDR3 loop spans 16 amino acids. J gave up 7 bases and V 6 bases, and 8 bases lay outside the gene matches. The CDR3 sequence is CASREPTSGRGNEQFF. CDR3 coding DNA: TGTGCCAGCAGGGAACCGACTAGCGGGAGGGGGAATGAGCAGTTCTTC.

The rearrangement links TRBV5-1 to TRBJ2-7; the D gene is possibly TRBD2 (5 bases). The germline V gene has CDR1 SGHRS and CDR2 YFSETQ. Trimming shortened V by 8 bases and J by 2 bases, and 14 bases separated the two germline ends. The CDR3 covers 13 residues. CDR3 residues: CASAPGIAYEQYF. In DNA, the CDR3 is TGCGCCAGTGCGCCGGGAATCGCCTACGAGCAGTACTTC.

CDR3 sequence: CATSRGRILQETQYF. The DNA of the CDR3 is TGTGCCACCAGCAGAGGGAGGATTTTACAAGAGACCCAGTACTTC. V is TRBV15 and J is TRBJ2-5, with a tentative D call TRBD2 (5 bases). V lost 1 base and J lost 2, with 11 bases in between. Per the germline V gene, CDR1 is LNHNV and CDR2 is YYDKDF (reference sequence). CDR3 length: 15 amino acids.

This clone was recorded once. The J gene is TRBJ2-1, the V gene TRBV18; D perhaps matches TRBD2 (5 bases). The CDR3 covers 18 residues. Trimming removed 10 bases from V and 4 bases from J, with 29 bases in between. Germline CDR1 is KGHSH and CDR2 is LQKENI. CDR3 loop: CATAGDPRPGRRYNEQFF. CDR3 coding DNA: TGTGCCACCGCGGGCGACCCCCGCCCAGGCAGGAGGTACAATGAGCAGTTCTTC.

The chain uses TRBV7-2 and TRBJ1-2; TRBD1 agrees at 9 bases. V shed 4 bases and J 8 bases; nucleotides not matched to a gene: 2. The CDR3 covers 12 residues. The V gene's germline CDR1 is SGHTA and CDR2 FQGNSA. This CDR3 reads CASSWGTGGYTF. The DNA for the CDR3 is TGTGCCAGCAGCTGGGGGACAGGGGGCTACACCTTC.

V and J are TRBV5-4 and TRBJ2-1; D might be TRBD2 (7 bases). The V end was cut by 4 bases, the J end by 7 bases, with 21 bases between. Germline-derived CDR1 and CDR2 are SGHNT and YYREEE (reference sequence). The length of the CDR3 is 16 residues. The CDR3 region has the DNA TGTGCCAGCAGCCCCACGGGGGGCGCTTCAAGGAATGAGCAGTTCTTC. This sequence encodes CASSPTGGASRNEQFF.

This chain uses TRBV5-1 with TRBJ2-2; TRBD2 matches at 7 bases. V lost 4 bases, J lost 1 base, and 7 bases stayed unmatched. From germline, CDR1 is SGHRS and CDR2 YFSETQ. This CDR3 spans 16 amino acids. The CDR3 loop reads CASSLAGVQNTGELFF. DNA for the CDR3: TGCGCCAGCAGCCTGGCGGGGGTACAGAACACCGGGGAGCTGTTTTTT.

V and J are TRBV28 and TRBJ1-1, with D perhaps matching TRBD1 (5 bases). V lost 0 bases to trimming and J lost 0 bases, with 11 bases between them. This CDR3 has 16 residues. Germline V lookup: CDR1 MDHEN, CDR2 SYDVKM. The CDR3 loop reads CASSLWTALMNTEAFF. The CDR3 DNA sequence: TGTGCCAGCAGTTTATGGACAGCTCTTATGAACACTGAAGCTTTCTTT. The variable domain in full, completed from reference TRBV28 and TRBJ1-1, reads DVKVTQSSRYLVKRTGEKVFLECVQDMDHENMFWYRQDPGLGLRLIYFSYDVKMKEKGDIPEGYSVSREKKERFSLILESASTNQTSMYLCASSLWTALMNTEAFFGQGTRLTVV.

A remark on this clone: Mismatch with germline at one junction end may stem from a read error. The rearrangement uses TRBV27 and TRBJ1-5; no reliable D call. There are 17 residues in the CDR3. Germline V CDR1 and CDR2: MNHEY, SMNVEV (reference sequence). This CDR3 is CASRSRGGSYSDQPQHF. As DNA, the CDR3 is TGTGCCAGCAGATCGAGAGGTGGCAGCTATAGCGATCAGCCCCAGCATTTT.

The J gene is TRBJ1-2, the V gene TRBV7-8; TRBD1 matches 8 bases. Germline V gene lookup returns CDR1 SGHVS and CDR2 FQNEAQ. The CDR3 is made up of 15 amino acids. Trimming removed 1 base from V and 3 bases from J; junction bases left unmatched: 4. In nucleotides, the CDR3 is TGTGCCAGCAGCTTAGGGACAGGGTCGGACTATGGCTACACCTTC. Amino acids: CASSLGTGSDYGYTF.

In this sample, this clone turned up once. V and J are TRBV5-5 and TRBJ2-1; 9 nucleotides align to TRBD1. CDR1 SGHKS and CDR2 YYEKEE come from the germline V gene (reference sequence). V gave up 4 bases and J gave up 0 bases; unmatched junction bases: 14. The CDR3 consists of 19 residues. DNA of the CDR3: TGTGCCAGCAGCCCTGGGACAGGGACTCGTCCCGGCTCCTACAATGAGCAGTTCTTC. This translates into CASSPGTGTRPGSYNEQFF.

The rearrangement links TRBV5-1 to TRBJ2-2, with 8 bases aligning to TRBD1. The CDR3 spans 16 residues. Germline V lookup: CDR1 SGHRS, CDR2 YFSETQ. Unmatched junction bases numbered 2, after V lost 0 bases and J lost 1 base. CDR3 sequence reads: CASSLGTGMNTGELFF. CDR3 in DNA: TGCGCCAGCAGCTTGGGGACAGGGATGAACACCGGGGAGCTGTTTTTT.

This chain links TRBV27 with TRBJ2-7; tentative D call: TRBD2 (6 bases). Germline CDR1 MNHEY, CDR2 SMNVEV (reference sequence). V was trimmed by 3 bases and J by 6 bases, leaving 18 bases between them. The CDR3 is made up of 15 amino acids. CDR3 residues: CASSFSMRPRGEQYF. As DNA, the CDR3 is TGTGCCAGCAGTTTCTCAATGCGACCGCGGGGCGAGCAGTACTTC.

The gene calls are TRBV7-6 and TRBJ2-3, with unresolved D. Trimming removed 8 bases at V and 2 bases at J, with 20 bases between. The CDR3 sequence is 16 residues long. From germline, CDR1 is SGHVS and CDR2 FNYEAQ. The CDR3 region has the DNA TGTGCCAGCGTCGTGGCGTACGGAACTAACACAGATACGCAGTATTTT. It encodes CASVVAYGTNTDTQYF.